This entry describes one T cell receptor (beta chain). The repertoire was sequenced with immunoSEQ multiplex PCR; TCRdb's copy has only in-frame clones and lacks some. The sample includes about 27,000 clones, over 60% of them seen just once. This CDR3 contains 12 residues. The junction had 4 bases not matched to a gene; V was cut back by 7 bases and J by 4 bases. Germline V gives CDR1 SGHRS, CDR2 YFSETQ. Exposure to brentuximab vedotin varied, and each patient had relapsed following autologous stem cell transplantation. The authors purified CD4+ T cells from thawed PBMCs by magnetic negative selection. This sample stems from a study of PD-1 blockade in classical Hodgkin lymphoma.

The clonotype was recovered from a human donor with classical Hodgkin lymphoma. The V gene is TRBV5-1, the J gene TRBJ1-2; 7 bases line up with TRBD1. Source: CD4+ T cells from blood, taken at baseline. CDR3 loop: CASFGTAYGYTF. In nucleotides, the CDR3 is TGCGCCAGCTTCGGGACAGCCTATGGCTACACCTTC.